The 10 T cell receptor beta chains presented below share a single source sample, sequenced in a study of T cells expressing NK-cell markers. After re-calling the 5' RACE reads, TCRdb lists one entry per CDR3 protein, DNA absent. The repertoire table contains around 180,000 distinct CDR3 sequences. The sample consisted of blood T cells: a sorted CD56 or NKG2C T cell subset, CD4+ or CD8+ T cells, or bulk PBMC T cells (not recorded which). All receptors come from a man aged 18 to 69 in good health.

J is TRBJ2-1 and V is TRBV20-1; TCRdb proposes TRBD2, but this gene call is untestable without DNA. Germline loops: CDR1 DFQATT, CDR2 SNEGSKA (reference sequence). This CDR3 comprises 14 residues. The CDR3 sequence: CSAFGQGLVNEQFF.

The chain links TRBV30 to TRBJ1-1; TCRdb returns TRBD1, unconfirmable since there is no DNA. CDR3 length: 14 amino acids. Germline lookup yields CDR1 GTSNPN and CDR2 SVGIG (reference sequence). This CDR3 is CAWGPDRGWFEAFF.

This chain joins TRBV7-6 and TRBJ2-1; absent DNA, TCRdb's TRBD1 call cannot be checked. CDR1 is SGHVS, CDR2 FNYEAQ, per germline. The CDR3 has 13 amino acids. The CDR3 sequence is CASSLGQGFEQFF.

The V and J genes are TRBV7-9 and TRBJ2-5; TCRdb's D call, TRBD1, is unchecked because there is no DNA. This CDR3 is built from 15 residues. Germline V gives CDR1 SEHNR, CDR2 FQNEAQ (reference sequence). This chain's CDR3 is CASSPMDRGWETQYF.

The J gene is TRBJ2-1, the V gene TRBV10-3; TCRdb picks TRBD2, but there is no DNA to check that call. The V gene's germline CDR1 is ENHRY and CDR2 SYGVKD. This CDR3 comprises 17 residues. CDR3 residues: CAISEGLVLGSYNEQFF.

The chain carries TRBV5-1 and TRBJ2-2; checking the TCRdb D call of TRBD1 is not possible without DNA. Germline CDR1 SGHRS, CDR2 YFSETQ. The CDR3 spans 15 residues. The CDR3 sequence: CASSLLPGPTGELFF.

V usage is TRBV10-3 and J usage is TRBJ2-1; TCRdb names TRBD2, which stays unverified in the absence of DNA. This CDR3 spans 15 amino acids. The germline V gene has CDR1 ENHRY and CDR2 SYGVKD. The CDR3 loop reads CAISESESPIHEQFF.

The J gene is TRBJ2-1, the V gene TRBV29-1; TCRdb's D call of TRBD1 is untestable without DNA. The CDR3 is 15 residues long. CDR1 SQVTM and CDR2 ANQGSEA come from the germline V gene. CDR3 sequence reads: CSADRPDGPGDEQFF.

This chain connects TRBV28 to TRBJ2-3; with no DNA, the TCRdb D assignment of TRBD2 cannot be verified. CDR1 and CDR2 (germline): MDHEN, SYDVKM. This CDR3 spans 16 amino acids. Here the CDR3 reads CASSLFGQGPTDTQYF.

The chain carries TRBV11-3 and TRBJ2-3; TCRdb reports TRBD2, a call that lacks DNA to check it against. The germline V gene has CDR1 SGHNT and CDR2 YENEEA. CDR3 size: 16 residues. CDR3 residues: CASSSYRDSYTDTQYF.